These 8 T cell receptor beta chains came from one sample sequenced in a study of human T cells and chemical hapten exposure (dated by TCRdb to the early 2020s). Explained via the paper, the time point label denotes: patch test 2, 6 weeks after DPC sensitization. In the paper's terms, the treatment or condition label means: therapeutic diphenylcyclopropenone sensitization with weekly scalp DPC. The library relied on RACE. The sample was run on a NextSeq 500. TCRdb trimmed the raw reads at Q25, called clones with MiXCR and kept productive beta chains. Each CDR3 protein appears once, grouped with its most common genes and DNA. Present in this sample are 90,000 to 110,000 distinct CDR3 sequences, 9% to 9.5% of which were seen just once. The top ten constitute around 3.1% of the sample. The sequences come from whole blood, collected in connection with sensitization to the hapten diphenylcyclopropenone (DPC). Receptors originate from a middle-aged woman with alopecia areata. Some clones in this sample may be carry-over from other donors' samples.

This clonotype was seen ten or more times. The chain combines TRBV6-5 with TRBJ1-1, with TRBD1 identical over 7 bases. Germline V gene sequence: CDR1 MNHEY, CDR2 SVGAGI. The length of the CDR3 is 15 residues. After removal of 5 bases from V and 6 bases from J, the junction contained 12 bases not matched to a gene. The CDR3, as DNA: TGTGCCAGCAGTCGTACTCCCACAGGGGACGCTGAAGCTTTCTTT. Encoded protein: CASSRTPTGDAEAFF.

This clonotype has a count of ten or more. The rearrangement links TRBV6-5 to TRBJ2-7, with 9 bases aligning to TRBD2. This CDR3 comprises 15 residues. Germline V gene data show CDR1 as MNHEY and CDR2 as SVGAGI. The V segment lost 7 bases and the J segment 0 bases; nucleotides outside the gene matches: 7. This CDR3 is CASTPNSGSSYEQYF. The CDR3 DNA reads TGTGCCAGCACCCCAAATAGCGGGAGCTCCTACGAGCAGTACTTC.

This clonotype was seen a handful of times. CDR3 region: CASSPQGAPLADTQYF. The CDR3 DNA is TGTGCCAGCTCACCACAGGGGGCGCCTCTTGCAGATACGCAGTATTTT. V usage is TRBV18 and J usage is TRBJ2-3, with 7 bases that match TRBD1. Trimming at V came to 1 base and at J to 4 bases, leaving 8 bases not matched to a gene. CDR3 size: 16 residues. CDR1 and CDR2 from the germline V gene are KGHSH and LQKENI.

In this sample, this clonotype turned up a few times. The chain uses TRBV9 and TRBJ2-7, with 9 bases matching TRBD1. Germline assignment: CDR1 SGDLS and CDR2 YYNGEE. The CDR3 totals 15 residues. J gave up 3 bases and V 0 bases, and 4 bases lay outside the gene matches. The CDR3 nucleotides are TGTGCCAGCAGCGTAGCTACAGGGGGCTTCTACGAGCAGTACTTC. Its translation: CASSVATGGFYEQYF.

This clonotype was counted many times. This chain uses TRBV18 with TRBJ1-3, with D perhaps TRBD1 (5 bases). Trimming took 6 bases from V and 0 from J, leaving 18 bases between them. The CDR3 has 17 residues. Germline assignment: CDR1 KGHSH and CDR2 LQKENI. CDR3 loop: CASSAYGGAFSGNTIYF. The CDR3 DNA is TGTGCCAGCTCGGCCTACGGTGGGGCCTTCTCTGGAAACACCATATATTTT.

The chain is built from TRBV6-1 and TRBJ1-5; the D is unclear. Trimming left V 1 base short and J 5 bases short, with 0 bases between. Germline V lookup: CDR1 MNHNS, CDR2 SASEGT. This CDR3 has 11 residues. The CDR3 nucleotides are TGTGCCAGCAGTGAAGATCAGCCCCAGCATTTT. This sequence encodes CASSEDQPQHF.

This clonotype was observed a few times. The gene calls are TRBV19 and TRBJ1-5; D uncertain. The length of the CDR3 is 12 residues. CDR1 LNHDA and CDR2 SQIVND come from the germline V gene (reference sequence). The V end was cut by 3 bases, the J end by 6 bases, with 6 bases between. This CDR3 is CASSILSQPQHF. For the CDR3, the DNA is TGTGCCAGTAGTATTCTCTCTCAGCCCCAGCATTTT.

This clonotype was seen at least ten times. The chain couples TRBV10-3 to TRBJ1-4; D is uncertain. The V gene's germline CDR1 is ENHRY and CDR2 SYGVKD. V was clipped by 8 bases and J by 7 bases, with 17 bases between them. The CDR3 sequence is 14 residues long. In nucleotides, the CDR3 is TGTGCCATCCAAGCGGAAACGACGGGTGAAAAACTGTTTTTT. This sequence encodes CAIQAETTGEKLFF.